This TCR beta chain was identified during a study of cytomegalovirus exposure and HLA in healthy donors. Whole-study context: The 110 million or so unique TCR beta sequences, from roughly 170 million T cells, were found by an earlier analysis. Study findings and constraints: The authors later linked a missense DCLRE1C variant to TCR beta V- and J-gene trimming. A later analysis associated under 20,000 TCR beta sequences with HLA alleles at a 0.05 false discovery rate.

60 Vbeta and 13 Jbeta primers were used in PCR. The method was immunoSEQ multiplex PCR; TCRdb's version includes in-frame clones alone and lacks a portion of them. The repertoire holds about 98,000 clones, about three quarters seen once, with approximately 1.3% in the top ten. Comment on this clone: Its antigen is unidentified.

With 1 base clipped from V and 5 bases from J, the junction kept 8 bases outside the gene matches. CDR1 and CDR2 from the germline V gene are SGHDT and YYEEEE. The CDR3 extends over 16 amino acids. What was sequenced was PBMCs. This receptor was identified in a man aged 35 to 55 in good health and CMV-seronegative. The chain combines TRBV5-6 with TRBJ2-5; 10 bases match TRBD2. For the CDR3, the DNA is TGTGCCAGCAGCTTGTTAGCTAGCGGGGGATGGGAGACCCAGTACTTC. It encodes CASSLLASGGWETQYF.